These 29 T cell receptor gamma chains came from one sample sequenced in a study of intestinal T cells in coeliac disease. LymphoTrack primers amplified TRG sequences from roughly 190 ng of biopsy DNA. TCRdb re-called clones from the multiplex PCR reads via CATT. The sample consists of fewer than 1,900 gamma-chain clones, less than 70% of them appearing once. Genomic DNA came from ten 5-µm formalin-fixed paraffin-embedded scrolls per case. The sequenced sample was a duodenal biopsy. These TCRs come from a human donor with celiac disease.

About this clone: One end of the junction does not line up with germline, which may come from a read error. The J gene is TRGJP1, the V gene TRGV11. TRGV11 carries the ORF label, with uncertain function. This CDR3 has 18 amino acids. The CDR3 sequence is CACWIRHVPHTTGWFKIF. The CDR3 coding sequence is TGTGCCTGCTGGATTAGGCACGTACCCCATACCACTGGTTGGTTCAAGATATTC.

This rearrangement joins TRGV2 to TRGJ1 or TRGJ2. V lost 0 bases to trimming and J lost 2 bases; unmatched junction nucleotides: 4. The CDR3 runs 14 residues. Looked up from germline, CDR1 is EGSNGY and CDR2 is YDSYNSKV. The CDR3 is CATWDGLDYYKKLF. The CDR3 DNA reads as TGTGCCACCTGGGACGGGCTCGATTATTATAAGAAACTCTTT.

The V call is TRGV2, the J call TRGJP2. V gave up 10 bases and J gave up 3 bases; unmatched junction bases: 14. CDR1 EGSNGY and CDR2 YDSYNSKV come from the germline V gene. This CDR3 comprises 15 residues. CDR3 region: CATGTGFGSDWIKTF. The CDR3 DNA follows: TGTGCCACTGGGACGGGCTTCGGTAGTGATTGGATCAAGACGTTT.

The V gene is TRGV10, the J gene TRGJP1. TRGV10 is reported as an ORF; its role is uncertain. With V trimmed by 8 bases and J by 9 bases, 4 bases remained unmatched. The CDR3 sequence is 11 residues long. The CDR3: CAAWDCWFKIF. The CDR3 nucleotides are TGTGCTGCGTGGGATTGTTGGTTCAAGATATTT.

Details on this clone: One junction end disagrees with the germline gene, perhaps due to a read error. The chain employs TRGV2 and TRGJP2. This CDR3 is 15 amino acids long. Germline V gene sequence: CDR1 EGSNGY, CDR2 YDSYNSKV. The CDR3, as DNA: TGTGCCGCCTGGGACGGGCGGTTAAGAGATTGGATCAAGACGTTT. Protein product: CAAWDGRLRDWIKTF.

J is TRGJ1 or TRGJ2 and V is TRGV2. V was clipped by 5 bases and J by 4 bases; unmatched bases: 14. CDR1 EGSNGY and CDR2 YDSYNSKV come from the germline V gene. This CDR3 is 15 amino acids long. CDR3 in amino acids: CATWGRAVLYYKKLF. For the CDR3, the DNA is TGTGCCACCTGGGGACGGGCCGTCCTCTATTATAAGAAACTCTTT.

This clone is large. This chain connects TRGV4 to TRGJ1 or TRGJ2. CDR1 and CDR2 from the germline V gene are EGSTGY and YDSYTSSV. V shed 8 bases and J 0 bases; nucleotides not matched to a gene: 4. The CDR3 length is 12 residues. CDR3 sequence (DNA): TGTGCCACCTTGAGGAATTATTATAAGAAACTCTTT. Amino acids: CATLRNYYKKLF.

This sequence joins TRGV10 and TRGJP1. TRGV10 is noted as an ORF with a role that remains uncertain. The CDR3 covers 16 residues. V shed 8 bases and J 6 bases; nucleotides not matched to a gene: 16. In DNA form, the CDR3 reads TGTGCTGCGTGGGATCCGGTAATCTCCCCTGGTTGGTTCAAGATATTT. Amino acid sequence: CAAWDPVISPGWFKIF.

A note on this clone: Its ends do not fully match the called genes, so a read error is possible. Other nucleotide sequences in the sample specify the same CDR3. The gene calls are TRGV8 and TRGJ1 or TRGJ2. There are 15 residues in the CDR3. In germline, CDR1 is VENAVY, CDR2 YDSYNSRV. CDR3 nucleotides: TGCGCCACCTCGGAAACACTGTTACCGGTAAATAAGAAACTCTTT. This codes for CATSETLLPVNKKLF.

On this clone itself: It may be a read error: a sequence one base away is much more abundant. The DNA for the CDR3 is TGTGCCACCTGGGACGGGCAGGATTATTATAAGAAACTCTTT. Protein product: CATWDGQDYYKKLF. The V call is TRGV2, the J call TRGJ1 or TRGJ2. There are 14 residues in the CDR3. J gave up 2 bases and V 0 bases, and 4 bases lay outside the gene matches. Per germline, CDR1 EGSNGY and CDR2 YDSYNSKV.

This clone was counted only a few times. The rearrangement joins TRGV3 to TRGJ1 or TRGJ2. V was clipped by 6 bases and J by 5 bases; unmatched bases: 13. The germline V gene encodes CDR1 VTNTFY and CDR2 YDVSTARD (reference sequence). This CDR3 is 14 amino acids long. Written as DNA, the CDR3 is TGTGCCACCTGGCCCCTTGTAGGAAATTATAAGAAACTCTTT. Protein product: CATWPLVGNYKKLF.

In its sample, this clone was seen once. The chain combines TRGV2 with TRGJ1 or TRGJ2. Germline lookup yields CDR1 EGSNGY and CDR2 YDSYNSKV. The CDR3 length is 16 residues. Germline trimming cut 3 bases from V and 7 bases from J; bases unmatched to any gene: 18. CDR3 loop: CATWDSREGWGYKKLF. In DNA, the CDR3 is TGTGCCACCTGGGACAGTCGAGAGGGTTGGGGATATAAGAAACTCTTT.

Concerning this clone itself: A much bigger clone sits one base away, suggesting this may be a read error. Other DNA sequences in the sample encode the same CDR3. The rearrangement uses TRGV10 and TRGJP1. TRGV10 belongs to the ORF category, with a function that is uncertain. The CDR3 spans 14 residues. DNA of the CDR3: TGTGCCGCGTGGGATTATACTACTGGTTGGTTCAAGATATTT. It translates to CAAWDYTTGWFKIF.

Turning to this clone: The junction departs from germline at one end; a sequencing error may be responsible. This chain uses TRGV2 with TRGJ1 or TRGJ2. Germline V gives CDR1 EGSNGY, CDR2 YDSYNSKV. There are 15 residues in the CDR3. Here the CDR3 DNA reads TGTGCCACCTGGAACGGGCTCCAGACGAATTATAAGAAACTCTTT. It translates to CATWNGLQTNYKKLF.

Concerning this clone itself: The junction and the germline gene differ at one end; a read error may be behind it. This chain joins TRGV3 and TRGJ1 or TRGJ2. The CDR3 runs to 14 residues. Germline V lookup: CDR1 VTNTFY, CDR2 YDVSTARD (reference sequence). CDR3 DNA: TGTACCACCTGGGACAGGCTTTTTTGTTATAAGAAACTCTTT. Protein sequence: CTTWDRLFCYKKLF.

On this clone: This could be a read error, since a much larger clone is one nucleotide away. This rearrangement joins TRGV2 to TRGJP1. The length of the CDR3 is 16 residues. Per germline, CDR1 EGSNGY and CDR2 YDSYNSKV. Here the CDR3 reads CATRDGSRIKGWFKIF. CDR3 coding DNA: TGTGCCACCCGGGACGGGTCCCGTATCAAAGGTTGGTTCAAGATATTT.

V usage is TRGV2 and J usage is TRGJ1 or TRGJ2. Germline V gene sequence: CDR1 EGSNGY, CDR2 YDSYNSKV. The CDR3 length is 14 residues. J gave up 4 bases and V 3 bases, and 9 bases lay outside the gene matches. The CDR3 is CATWDRAPYYKKLF. The CDR3 nucleotides read TGTGCCACCTGGGACCGGGCCCCCTATTATAAGAAACTCTTT.

The rearrangement uses TRGV9 and TRGJ1 or TRGJ2. With V trimmed by 2 bases and J by 2 bases, 6 bases remained unmatched. The CDR3 sequence is 14 residues long. Per the germline V gene, CDR1 is GITISATS and CDR2 is ISYDGTV (reference sequence). The CDR3 protein is CALWEGPDYYKKLF. For the CDR3, the DNA is TGTGCCTTGTGGGAGGGCCCTGATTATTATAAGAAACTCTTT.

In regard to this clone: One base away lies a much larger clone, so this may be a sequencing read error. The chain links TRGV11 to TRGJ1 or TRGJ2. TRGV11 is annotated as an ORF whose role is uncertain. The CDR3 covers 14 residues. The CDR3 loop is CACWISPSLYTKLF. The CDR3, as DNA: TGTGCCTGCTGGATTAGTCCCTCACTTTATACGAAACTCTTT.

The chain links TRGV3 to TRGJ1 or TRGJ2. The CDR3 is 14 residues long. Germline V CDR1 and CDR2: VTNTFY, YDVSTARD (reference sequence). The V gene end was trimmed by 3 bases and the J gene end by 0 bases; junction bases not matched to a gene: 5. The CDR3 region has the DNA TGTGCCACCTGGGACGGACTGAATTATTATAAGAAACTCTTT. The encoded protein is CATWDGLNYYKKLF.

This clone was counted a few times. The chain employs TRGV2 and TRGJ1 or TRGJ2. J was trimmed by 4 bases and V by 1 base; bases with no gene match: 7. Germline V gives CDR1 EGSNGY, CDR2 YDSYNSKV. The CDR3 is 14 residues long. CDR3 bases: TGTGCCACCTGGGACGGTAAATACTATTATAAGAAACTCTTT. It specifies CATWDGKYYYKKLF.

Worth noting for this clone: A much larger clonotype is one base distant, so this may be a read error. The V call is TRGV8, the J call TRGJ1 or TRGJ2. CDR1 is VENAVY and CDR2 is YDSYNSRV in the germline V gene. The CDR3 covers 9 residues. V trimming: 2 bases; J trimming: 16 bases; junction bases outside the gene matches: 5. The CDR3 nucleotides are TGTGCCACCTGGGATACCTCGCTCTTT. Translating it yields CATWDTSLF.

As concerns this clone: One end of the junction varies from germline; a read error may be responsible. CDR3 sequence (DNA): TGCGCACCTGGGACGGGCCTACGGTATAAGAAACTCTTT. Protein: CAPGTGLRYKKLF. This sequence joins TRGV2 and TRGJ1 or TRGJ2. The germline CDR1 and CDR2 sequences are EGSNGY and YDSYNSKV. The CDR3 spans 13 residues.

The chain has TRGV2 and TRGJP2. This CDR3 is built from 14 residues. The V segment lost 5 bases and the J segment 5 bases; nucleotides outside the gene matches: 8. Looked up from germline, CDR1 is EGSNGY and CDR2 is YDSYNSKV. The CDR3 region is CATWGVGSDWIKTF. The CDR3, as DNA: TGTGCCACCTGGGGCGTCGGAAGTGATTGGATCAAGACGTTT.

This chain links TRGV3 with TRGJ1 or TRGJ2. Germline V lookup: CDR1 VTNTFY, CDR2 YDVSTARD (reference sequence). The junction had 7 bases not matched to a gene; V was cut back by 1 base and J by 7 bases. The CDR3 spans 13 residues. The CDR3 coding sequence is TGTGCCACCTGGGACAGCCTGGGATATAAGAAACTCTTT. Amino acids: CATWDSLGYKKLF.

This rearrangement joins TRGV2 to TRGJP2. The length of the CDR3 is 14 residues. CDR1 is EGSNGY, CDR2 YDSYNSKV, per germline. The trim removed 3 bases at V and 5 bases at J, leaving 6 bases unmatched. Here the CDR3 reads CATWDSRSDWIKTF. The CDR3 nucleotides are TGTGCCACCTGGGACAGTCGGAGTGATTGGATCAAGACGTTT.

Comments on this clone: One base away lies a much larger clone, so this may be a sequencing read error. The CDR3 sequence: CATWDGPSDRIKTF. The CDR3 DNA reads as TGTGCCACCTGGGACGGGCCGAGTGATCGGATCAAGACGTTT. This chain connects TRGV2 to TRGJP2. The CDR3 runs to 14 residues. Germline CDR1 and CDR2: EGSNGY and YDSYNSKV.

Concerning this clone: A junction end diverges from the germline sequence, so it may reflect a read error. This rearrangement joins TRGV9 to TRGJ1 or TRGJ2. The CDR3 loop spans 14 amino acids. The germline V gene encodes CDR1 GITISATS and CDR2 ISYDGTV (reference sequence). Written as DNA, the CDR3 is TGTGCCTTGCGGGAGGTGTCCCGTTATTATAAGAAACTCTTT. Translated: CALREVSRYYKKLF.

V usage is TRGV8 and J usage is TRGJ1 or TRGJ2. The CDR3 length is 11 residues. From germline, CDR1 is VENAVY and CDR2 YDSYNSRV. Losses at the gene ends were 10 bases for V and 3 bases for J; bases not matched to a gene: 6. The CDR3 coding sequence is TGTGCCACTACCCCTTATTATAAGAAACTCTTT. Translation gives CATTPYYKKLF.